This T cell receptor beta chain came from a study of PD-1 blockade in classical Hodgkin lymphoma. Worth noting for this clone: The antigen remains unidentified.

This CDR3 spans 13 amino acids. Per the germline V gene, CDR1 is SGHTA and CDR2 is FQGTGA. V was shortened by 2 bases and J by 5 bases, with 6 bases between the two germline ends. Each of the patients experienced relapse following autologous stem cell transplantation, and their brentuximab vedotin exposure differed. Study-level points and caveats: Sources of repertoire differences remain undefined, possibly disease activity or prior therapy.

Assay: immunoSEQ multiplex PCR; the TCRdb copy retains only in-frame clones and omits some. The sample has some 24,000 clones, about 80% seen once. The V call is TRBV7-3, the J call TRBJ2-2; no firm D call. The receptor comes from a human donor with classical Hodgkin lymphoma. This specimen consisted of peripheral blood mononuclear cells (PBMCs), obtained at baseline. The CDR3 nucleotides read TGTGCCAGCAGCTTAGATGGGACCGGGGAGCTGTTTTTT. Protein product: CASSLDGTGELFF.